This TCR beta chain was retrieved from a study of OX40 agonist ivuxolimab in advanced cancers. The overall study: The patients received agonistic anti-OX40 (CD134) antibody ivuxolimab.

Trimming pared 7 bases from V and 7 bases from J, leaving 14 bases between. From germline, CDR1 is SNHLY and CDR2 FYNNEI. The CDR3 contains 12 residues. The table came from immunoSEQ multiplex PCR; TCRdb's copy has only in-frame clones and leaves some out. Of approximately 57,000 clones listed, about 87% are singletons. V and J are TRBV2 and TRBJ2-7; the D gene is possibly TRBD2 (6 bases). The sequences come from CD4+ or CD8+ T cells sorted from blood, collected in a trial of the OX40 agonist ivuxolimab. The receptor comes from an adult with an advanced solid tumor such as melanoma, head and neck, liver or kidney cancer. In DNA form, the CDR3 reads TGTGCCAGCAAGCGGGCAGAGAAAGAGCAGTACTTC. The encoded protein is CASKRAEKEQYF. The variable domain in full, with the rest retrieved from reference TRBV2 and TRBJ2-7, is EPEVTQTPSHQVTQMGQEVILRCVPISNHLYFYWYRQILGQKVEFLVSFYNNEISEKSEIFDDQFSVERPDGSNFTLKIRSTKLEDSAMYFCASKRAEKEQYFGPGTRLTVT.